The sequence of this TCR beta chain was determined in a study of synovial regulatory T cells in juvenile arthritis. Assay used: immunoSEQ multiplex PCR; TCRdb lists only in-frame clones, some missing. The sample's table shows more than 7,500 clones. Germline-derived CDR1 and CDR2 are SNHLY and FYNNEI. The CDR3 covers 11 residues. No DNA accompanies this entry. The receptor was isolated from a donor aged 2 to 35 with juvenile idiopathic arthritis. The specimen was Treg cells from blood. Noted subset: remaining (HLA-DR-negative) circulating blood Treg cells. The V and J genes are TRBV2 and TRBJ1-4; the D call of TRBD1 rests on TCRdb alone, since no DNA is present to check it. The CDR3 reads CASYRSEKLFF. Based on the CDR3 plus reference TRBV2 and TRBJ1-4, the full variable domain is EPEVTQTPSHQVTQMGQEVILRCVPISNHLYFYWYRQILGQKVEFLVSFYNNEISEKSEIFDDQFSVERPDGSNFTLKIRSTKLEDSAMYFCASYRSEKLFFGSGTQLSVL.